The 15 T cell receptor beta chains below all came from one sample that was sequenced in a study of cytomegalovirus exposure and HLA in healthy donors. The PCR ran on 60 Vbeta and 13 Jbeta primers. Generated by immunoSEQ multiplex PCR, the TCRdb table keeps only in-frame clones and is missing some. The profile shows about 150,000 clones, about 73% of them singletons. Sequenced: PBMCs. The receptors stem from a man in his forties in good health and CMV-seropositive.

V usage is TRBV5-4 and J usage is TRBJ1-5; no clear D. Trimming removed 9 bases from V and 6 bases from J, with 13 bases in between. The CDR3 loop spans 12 amino acids. Looked up from germline, CDR1 is SGHNT and CDR2 is YYREEE (reference sequence). The CDR3 region has the DNA TGTGCCACCTCTCGGGTAGGTCAGCCCCAGCATTTT. Translated: CATSRVGQPQHF. The full variable domain, completed using reference TRBV5-4 and TRBJ1-5, is ETGVTQSPTHLIKTRGQQVTLRCSSQSGHNTVSWYQQALGQGPQFIFQYYREEENGRGNFPPRFSGLQFPNYSSELNVNALELDDSALYLCATSRVGQPQHFGDGTRLSIL.

Of note for this clone: The same CDR3 is also encoded by other DNA sequences in this sample. The chain couples TRBV9 to TRBJ1-3, with 7 bases matching TRBD1. The CDR3 runs 15 residues. J lost 2 bases, V lost 0 bases, and 2 bases had no gene match. Germline lookup yields CDR1 SGDLS and CDR2 YYNGEE. CDR3 protein: CASSVAQGAGNTIYF. The CDR3 DNA sequence: TGTGCCAGCAGCGTAGCTCAGGGGGCTGGAAACACCATATATTTT.

This chain links TRBV6-4 with TRBJ2-5, with TRBD2 matching over 12 bases. Germline V gene lookup returns CDR1 MRHNA and CDR2 SNTAGT. The CDR3 loop spans 18 amino acids. V shed 6 bases and J 5 bases; nucleotides not matched to a gene: 16. The CDR3 nucleotides read TGTGCCAGCAGCCCGGGTCGGGCTAGCGGGAGGGCCGAGGAGACCCAGTACTTC. Translating it yields CASSPGRASGRAEETQYF.

V and J are TRBV27 and TRBJ2-2; D gene unclear. V dropped 4 bases and J dropped 5 bases, with 8 bases sitting between them. CDR3 length equals 13 residues. Germline V gives CDR1 MNHEY, CDR2 SMNVEV (reference sequence). The CDR3, as DNA: TGTGCCAGCAGTTCCCAATCAACCGGGGAGCTGTTTTTT. Its translation: CASSSQSTGELFF.

The V and J genes are TRBV9 and TRBJ1-6, with D possibly being TRBD1 (5 bases). The CDR3 runs 16 residues. The germline V gene encodes CDR1 SGDLS and CDR2 YYNGEE. V lost 3 bases and J 2 bases, leaving 12 bases between the germline ends. This CDR3 reads CASSASTAAYNSPLHF. DNA of the CDR3: TGTGCCAGCAGCGCCTCGACAGCCGCCTATAATTCACCCCTCCACTTT.

This sequence joins TRBV6-1 and TRBJ2-1, with 7 nucleotides matching TRBD1. Per germline, CDR1 MNHNS and CDR2 SASEGT. The V segment lost 3 bases and the J segment 10 bases; nucleotides outside the gene matches: 9. CDR3 size: 14 residues. CDR3 nucleotides: TGTGCCAGCAGTGAGCCCGGGACAGCCCTAGAGCAGTTCTTC. It yields the protein CASSEPGTALEQFF.

The rearrangement joins TRBV7-2 to TRBJ2-4; 12 bases map to TRBD2. The CDR3 has 16 residues. From germline, CDR1 is SGHTA and CDR2 FQGNSA. Losses at the gene ends were 5 bases for V and 6 bases for J; bases not matched to a gene: 8. The CDR3 is CASSPALGLAGNIQYF. In DNA form, the CDR3 reads TGTGCCAGCAGCCCCGCCTTGGGACTAGCGGGAAACATTCAGTACTTC.

This clone has a handful of counts. The chain has TRBV7-9 and TRBJ1-1; TRBD1 agrees at 7 bases. The germline V gene encodes CDR1 SEHNR and CDR2 FQNEAQ (reference sequence). The CDR3 length is 10 residues. The CDR3 sequence: CASGGQEAFF. The DNA for the CDR3 is TGTGCTTCAGGGGGGCAGGAAGCTTTCTTT.

J is TRBJ2-5 and V is TRBV10-3; perhaps TRBD2 as D (5 bases). CDR1 and CDR2 (germline): ENHRY, SYGVKD. The V end lost 5 bases, the J end lost 5 bases, and 24 bases lay between the germline ends. CDR3 length equals 17 residues. The CDR3 sequence is CAISYGSDPQGGETQYF. As DNA, the CDR3 is TGTGCCATCAGTTATGGGAGTGATCCACAAGGCGGGGAGACCCAGTACTTC.

This clone was detected once. This sequence joins TRBV6-5 and TRBJ2-7; D remains unclear. The V and J ends lost 10 bases and 2 bases respectively, with 18 bases between them. The CDR3 is 14 amino acids. Germline loops: CDR1 MNHEY, CDR2 SVGAGI. The DNA for the CDR3 is TGTGCCACCAAAGATTTTGACTCCGCCTACGAGCAGTACTTC. Encoded protein: CATKDFDSAYEQYF.

As to this clone: At one of its ends the junction is not consistent with the germline gene, which may arise from a read error. The V gene is TRBV5-4, the J gene TRBJ2-5, with TRBD2 matching 14 bases. CDR3 length equals 15 residues. CDR1 and CDR2 from the germline V gene are SGHNT and YYREEE (reference sequence). The CDR3 DNA is TGTGCCAGCAGCTCCGGGACTAGCGGGAGAGAGGCCCAGTACTTC. It yields the protein CASSSGTSGREAQYF.

The CDR3 reads CASSPPGLAGGQYNEQFF. The CDR3 DNA sequence: TGTGCCAGCTCACCCCCGGGACTAGCGGGAGGGCAGTACAATGAGCAGTTCTTC. This chain connects TRBV18 to TRBJ2-1; 16 positions agree with TRBD2. The V gene's germline CDR1 is KGHSH and CDR2 LQKENI. V lost 3 bases and J lost 4; bases outside the gene matches: 6. CDR3 length: 18 residues.

This clone showed up just a few times. The chain employs TRBV14 and TRBJ2-2; TRBD2 matches 11 bases. The ends lost 4 bases at V and 5 bases at J; junction bases unmatched: 3. Germline V lookup: CDR1 SGHDN, CDR2 FVKESK. The CDR3 covers 15 residues. The chain's CDR3 is CASSLLAGVTGELFF. The CDR3 nucleotides read TGTGCCAGCAGCCTACTAGCGGGAGTTACCGGGGAGCTGTTTTTT.

The sample holds a few counts of this clone. J is TRBJ1-2 and V is TRBV5-1; D gene ambiguous. Germline lookup yields CDR1 SGHRS and CDR2 YFSETQ. V dropped 1 base and J dropped 8 bases, with 12 bases sitting between them. The CDR3 is 13 amino acids. The CDR3 spells CASSLSSFLGYTF. The CDR3 region has the DNA TGCGCCAGCAGCTTGAGTAGCTTTTTGGGCTACACCTTC.

This chain uses TRBV4-3 with TRBJ2-7; no definite D call. The V end was cut by 4 bases, the J end by 0 bases, with 7 bases between. CDR1 is LGHNA, CDR2 YSLEER, per germline. This CDR3 comprises 13 residues. The CDR3 is CASSLQFSYEQYF. In nucleotides, the CDR3 is TGCGCCAGCAGCCTACAGTTCTCCTACGAGCAGTACTTC.